This TCR beta chain originates from a study of CD8 T cell repertoires and HIV-1 epitope variants (dated by TCRdb to about 2020). Study-level background: T cells were stimulated in separate culture wells with each of twenty-five peptides representing autologous and known Gag and Nef epitope variants. T cells were enriched using the EasySep Human T Cell Enrichment Kit and then co-cultured with an equal number of autologous T cell-negative cells acting as antigen-presenting cells. A total of some 84 T cell cultures were run, with each culture condition done in triplicate except for one peptide, which was done in duplicate. Three Gag epitope families and Nef HW9 and YT9 were included among the tested epitopes. The cultures were grown for approximately 9 days in IMDM with gentamicin, and half of the media was changed on days 3 and 7 with IL-2, IL-7 and IL-15 added. An aliquot of 1M T cells was set aside as an uncultured baseline condition, separate from the approximately 91 T cell cultures. Control conditions included a CMV, EBV and flu peptide pool, the Ebola AY9 epitope as negative control, and a no-peptide well.

The immunoSEQ platform was used to sequence TCR beta CDR3 regions at survey depth. The QIAamp DNA micro kit was used to extract genomic DNA from every cultured and uncultured CD8+ T cell population. The paper's processing steps were these. Samples with fewer than 5,000 productive reads were excluded, which removed about 6% of the roughly 75 HIV peptide-stimulated cultures. Sequences were trimmed to CDR3 by a MANAFEST web app, and nonproductive sequences, CDR3s under 5 amino acids, and sequences not starting with C or ending with F/W were removed. For a clonotype to count as antigen-specific, the clonotype had to expand relative to the no-peptide control in at least 2 of 3 replicates at FDR 0.01, and only within one epitope family. In addition, a specific clonotype needed a frequency at least fivefold higher than in wells stimulated with peptides from other epitope families. This is the immuneACCESS table as TCRdb keeps it, with only in-frame sequences that have V and J called. A part of the clones is gone; compared with another copy, unresolved V genes explain less than half, and the rest is unexplained. V and J calls and clone size are copied from that table; D and trimming were computed from the DNA. This sample lists roughly 100,000 clones; roughly 80% were detected once. Together, the top ten hold around 24% of the sample.

The paper as a whole reports these results and caveats: The Nef KF9 family was recognized by five clonotypes and the HW9 family by one, and no responses to the TAALDMSHF plasma variant were observed. The assay identified only TCR beta chains and indicated proliferation in response to antigen, without indicating T cell function or cytokine profile. The study identified about nine antigen-specific TCR beta clonotypes, roughly 6 of which appeared to be cross-reactive for autologous or known escape epitope variants.

The EasySep Human CD8+ T Cell Enrichment Kit was used on day 10 to isolate CD8+ T cells from every culture. The CDR3 runs 12 amino acids, cysteine and phenylalanine included. Solely the CDR3 DNA is kept, with 36 bases framed from the first base. CDR1 is given as MDHEN and CDR2 as SYDVKM, both from the germline V gene. V is clipped by 6 bases and J by 3 bases, and the sequence between their germline boundaries is 9 bases long. Worth noting for this clone: It lacks a known antigen. The sample holds no much larger clone one base away, and base qualities are not on file.

Sequences were obtained from uncultured baseline CD8+ T cells from peripheral blood mononuclear cells (PBMCs). This receptor chain uses TRBV28 and TRBJ2-7; confidence is insufficient to name the D gene. This TCR was sampled from a male donor with HIV. The CDR3 reads CASSPLVYEQYF. In nucleotides, the sequence is TGTGCCAGCAGCCCCTTGGTCTACGAGCAGTACTTC.